This TCR beta chain is from a study of shared clonotypes between healthy human individuals. Across the study: A donor's plate count was three for CD4 naive and three for CD4 memory; CD8 naive had two and CD8 memory one. General observations from the study: Tissues were not sampled, only blood, and their repertoires likely differ.

Assay: immunoSEQ multiplex PCR; the TCRdb copy retains only in-frame clones and omits some. The sample consists of roughly 1.5 million clones, nearly 99% of them appearing once. With regard to this clone: The antigen remains undetermined.

V lost 6 bases to trimming and J lost 1 base, with 12 bases between them. Germline V gene lookup returns CDR1 LNHDA and CDR2 SQIVND (reference sequence). The CDR3 runs to 15 residues. The sequencing input was naive CD4+ T cells sorted from blood. The sample's subset: CD45RA+ positively selected. The source of this sequence is a man aged 25 to 45 in good health. The chain joins TRBV19 to TRBJ2-2; D might be TRBD1 or TRBD2, each matching 5 bases. The CDR3 here is CASSRGRQNTGELFF. DNA of the CDR3: TGTGCCAGTAGCCGGGGACGGCAGAACACCGGGGAGCTGTTTTTT.